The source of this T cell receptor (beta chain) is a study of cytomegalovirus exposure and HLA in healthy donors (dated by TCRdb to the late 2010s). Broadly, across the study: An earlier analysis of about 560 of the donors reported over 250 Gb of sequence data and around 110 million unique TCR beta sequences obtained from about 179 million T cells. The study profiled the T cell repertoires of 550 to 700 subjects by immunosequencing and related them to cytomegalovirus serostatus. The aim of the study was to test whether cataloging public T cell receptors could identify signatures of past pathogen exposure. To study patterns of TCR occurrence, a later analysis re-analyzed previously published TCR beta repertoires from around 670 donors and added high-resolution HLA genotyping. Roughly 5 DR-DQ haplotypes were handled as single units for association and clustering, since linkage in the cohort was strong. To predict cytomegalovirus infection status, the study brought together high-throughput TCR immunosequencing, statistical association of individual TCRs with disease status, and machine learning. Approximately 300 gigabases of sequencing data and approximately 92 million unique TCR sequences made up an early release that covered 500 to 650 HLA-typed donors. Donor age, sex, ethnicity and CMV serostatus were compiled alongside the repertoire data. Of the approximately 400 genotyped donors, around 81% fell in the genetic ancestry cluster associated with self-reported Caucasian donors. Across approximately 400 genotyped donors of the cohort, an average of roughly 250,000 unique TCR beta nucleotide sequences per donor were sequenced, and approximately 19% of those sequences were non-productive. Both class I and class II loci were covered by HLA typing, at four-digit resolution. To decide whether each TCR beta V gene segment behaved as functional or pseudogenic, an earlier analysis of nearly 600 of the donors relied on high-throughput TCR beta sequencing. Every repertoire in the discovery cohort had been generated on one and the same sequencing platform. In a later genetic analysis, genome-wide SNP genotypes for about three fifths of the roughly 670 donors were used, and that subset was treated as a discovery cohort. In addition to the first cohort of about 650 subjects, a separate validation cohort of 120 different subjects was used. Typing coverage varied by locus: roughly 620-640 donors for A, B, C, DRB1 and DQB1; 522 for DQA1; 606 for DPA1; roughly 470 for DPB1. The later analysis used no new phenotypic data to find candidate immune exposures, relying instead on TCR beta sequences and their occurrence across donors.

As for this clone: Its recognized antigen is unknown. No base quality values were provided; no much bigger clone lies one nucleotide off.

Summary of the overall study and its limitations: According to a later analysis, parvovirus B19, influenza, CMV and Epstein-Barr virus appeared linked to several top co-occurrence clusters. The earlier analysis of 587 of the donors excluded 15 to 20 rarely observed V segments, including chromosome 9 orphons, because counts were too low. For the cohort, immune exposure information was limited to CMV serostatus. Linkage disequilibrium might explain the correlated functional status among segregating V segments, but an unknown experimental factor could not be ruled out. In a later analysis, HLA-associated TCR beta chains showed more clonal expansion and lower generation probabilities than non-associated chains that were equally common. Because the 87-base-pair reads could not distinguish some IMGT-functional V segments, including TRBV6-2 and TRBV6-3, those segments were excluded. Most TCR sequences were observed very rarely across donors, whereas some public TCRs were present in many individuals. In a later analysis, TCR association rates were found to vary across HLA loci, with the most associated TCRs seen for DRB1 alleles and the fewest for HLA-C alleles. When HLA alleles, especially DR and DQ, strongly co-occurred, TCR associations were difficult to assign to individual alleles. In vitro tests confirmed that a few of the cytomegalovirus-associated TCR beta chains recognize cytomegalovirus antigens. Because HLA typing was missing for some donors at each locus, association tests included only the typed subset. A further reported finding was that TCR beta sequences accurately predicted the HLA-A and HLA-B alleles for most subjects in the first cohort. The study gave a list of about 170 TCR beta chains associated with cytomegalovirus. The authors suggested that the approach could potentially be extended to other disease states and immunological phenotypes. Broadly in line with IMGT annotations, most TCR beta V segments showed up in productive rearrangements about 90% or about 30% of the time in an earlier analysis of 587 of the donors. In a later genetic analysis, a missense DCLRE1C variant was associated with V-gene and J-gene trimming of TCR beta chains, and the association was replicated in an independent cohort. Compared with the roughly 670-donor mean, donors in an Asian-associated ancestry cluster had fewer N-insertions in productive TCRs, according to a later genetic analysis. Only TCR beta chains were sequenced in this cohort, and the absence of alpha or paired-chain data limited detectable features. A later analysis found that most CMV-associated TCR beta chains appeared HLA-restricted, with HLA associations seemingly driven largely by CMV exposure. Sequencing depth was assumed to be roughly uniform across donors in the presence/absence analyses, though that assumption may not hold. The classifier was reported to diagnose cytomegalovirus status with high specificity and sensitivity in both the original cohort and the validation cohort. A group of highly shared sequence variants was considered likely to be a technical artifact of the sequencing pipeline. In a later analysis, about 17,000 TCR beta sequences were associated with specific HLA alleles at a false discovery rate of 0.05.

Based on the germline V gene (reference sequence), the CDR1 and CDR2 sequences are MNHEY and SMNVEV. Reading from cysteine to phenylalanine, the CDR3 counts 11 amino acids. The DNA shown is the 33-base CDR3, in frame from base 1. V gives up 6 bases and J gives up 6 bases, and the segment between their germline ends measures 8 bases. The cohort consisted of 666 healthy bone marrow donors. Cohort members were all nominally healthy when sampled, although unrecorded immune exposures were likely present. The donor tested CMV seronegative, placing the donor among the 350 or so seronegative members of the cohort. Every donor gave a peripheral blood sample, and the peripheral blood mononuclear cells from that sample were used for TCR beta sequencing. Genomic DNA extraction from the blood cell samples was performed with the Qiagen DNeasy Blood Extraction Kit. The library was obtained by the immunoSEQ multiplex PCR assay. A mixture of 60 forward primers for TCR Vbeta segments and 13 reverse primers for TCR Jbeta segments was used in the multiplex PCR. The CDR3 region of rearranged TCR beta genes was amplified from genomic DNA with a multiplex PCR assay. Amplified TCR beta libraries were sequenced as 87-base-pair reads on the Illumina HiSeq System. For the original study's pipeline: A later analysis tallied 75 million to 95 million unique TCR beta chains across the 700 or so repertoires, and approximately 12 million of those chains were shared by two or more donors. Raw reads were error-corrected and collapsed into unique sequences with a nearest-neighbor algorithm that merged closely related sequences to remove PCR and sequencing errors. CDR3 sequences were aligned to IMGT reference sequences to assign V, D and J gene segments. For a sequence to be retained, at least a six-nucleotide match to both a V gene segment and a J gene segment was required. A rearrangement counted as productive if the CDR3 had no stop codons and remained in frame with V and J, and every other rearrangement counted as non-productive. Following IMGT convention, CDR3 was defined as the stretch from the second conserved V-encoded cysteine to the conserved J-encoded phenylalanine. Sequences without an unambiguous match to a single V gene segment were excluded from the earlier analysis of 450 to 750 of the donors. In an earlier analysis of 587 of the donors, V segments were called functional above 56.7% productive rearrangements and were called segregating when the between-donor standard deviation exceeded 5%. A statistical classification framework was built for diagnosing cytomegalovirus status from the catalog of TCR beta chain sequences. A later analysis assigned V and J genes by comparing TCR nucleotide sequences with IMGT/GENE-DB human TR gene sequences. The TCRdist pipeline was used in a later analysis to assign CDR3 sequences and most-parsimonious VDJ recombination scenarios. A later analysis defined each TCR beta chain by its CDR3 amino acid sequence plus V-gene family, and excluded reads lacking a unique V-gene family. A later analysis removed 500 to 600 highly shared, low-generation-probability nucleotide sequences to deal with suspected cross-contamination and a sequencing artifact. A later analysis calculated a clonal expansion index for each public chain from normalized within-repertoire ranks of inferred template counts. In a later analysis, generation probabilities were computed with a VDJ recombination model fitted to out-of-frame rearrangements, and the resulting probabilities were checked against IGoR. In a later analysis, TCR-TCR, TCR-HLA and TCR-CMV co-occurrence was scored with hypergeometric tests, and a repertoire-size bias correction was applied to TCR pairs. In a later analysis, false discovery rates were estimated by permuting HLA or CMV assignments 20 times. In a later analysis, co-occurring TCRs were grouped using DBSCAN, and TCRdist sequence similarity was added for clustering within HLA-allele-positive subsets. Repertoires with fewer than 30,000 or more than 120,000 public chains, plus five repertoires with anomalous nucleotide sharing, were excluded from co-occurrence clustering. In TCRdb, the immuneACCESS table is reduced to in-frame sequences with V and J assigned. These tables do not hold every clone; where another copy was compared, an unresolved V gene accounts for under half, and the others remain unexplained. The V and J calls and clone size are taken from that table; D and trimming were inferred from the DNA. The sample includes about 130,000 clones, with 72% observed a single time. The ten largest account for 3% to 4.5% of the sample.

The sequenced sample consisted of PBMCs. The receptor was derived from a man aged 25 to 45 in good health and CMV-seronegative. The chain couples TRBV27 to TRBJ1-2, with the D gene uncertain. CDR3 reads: CASSSLDGYTF. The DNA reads TGTGCCAGCAGCTCCTTAGATGGCTACACCTTC.